The rows below give T cell receptor beta chains drawn from one sample of a study of blood T cell repertoires in COVID-19. Data came from immunoSEQ multiplex PCR; TCRdb stores just in-frame clones and leaves some out. Here the sample spans 140,000 to 150,000 clones, roughly 84% being singletons. Source material: peripheral blood. Receptors originate from a man aged 55 to 70 with active or convalescent COVID-19. Each CDR3 is given with its conserved first and last residue. Each record gives: V gene, CDR3 protein.

V gene: TRBV6-5; CDR3 protein: CASSSNRARSLYGYTF
V gene: TRBV4-1; CDR3 protein: CASSPASGGPSTDTQYF
V gene: TRBV7-2; CDR3 protein: CASSFRDRGTEAFF
V gene: TRBV5-8; CDR3 protein: CASSFEGSASGETQYF
V gene: TRBV4-1; CDR3 protein: CASSGRTGDNQPQHF
V gene: TRBV7-9; CDR3 protein: CASSLGSGRTIYEQFF
V gene: TRBV5-1; CDR3 protein: CASSPQGINQPQHF
V gene: TRBV11-3; CDR3 protein: CASSPGGNYGYTF
V gene: TRBV11-2; CDR3 protein: CASSLTGNTGELFF
V gene: TRBV19; CDR3 protein: CASSSQHSGANVLTF
V gene: TRBV29-1; CDR3 protein: CSVERDRMLGNEQFF
V gene: TRBV18; CDR3 protein: CASSPPGGVKKTQYF
V gene: TRBV18; CDR3 protein: CASSPPGGRENQPQHF
V gene: TRBV20-1; CDR3 protein: CSASASGGYEQYF
V gene: TRBV7-6; CDR3 protein: CASRLGGNRAGRSEQYF
V gene: TRBV14; CDR3 protein: CASSQNRGSNTEAFF
V gene: TRBV3-1/TRBV3-2; CDR3 protein: CASSQRTTRDEQFF
V gene: TRBV7-2; CDR3 protein: CASSLGGQYNEKLFF
V gene: TRBV19; CDR3 protein: CATQSGGLLYNEQFF
V gene: TRBV9; CDR3 protein: CASSVAGLAGSSSYNEQFF
V gene: TRBV11-3; CDR3 protein: CASSQEGRLGVYGYTF
V gene: TRBV15; CDR3 protein: CATSRERRSSYEQYF
V gene: TRBV2; CDR3 protein: CASKEYGGRGVNIQYF
V gene: TRBV7-9; CDR3 protein: CASSKWLADTDTQYF
V gene: TRBV14; CDR3 protein: CASSQDIWDRGFTDTQYF
V gene: TRBV24-1; CDR3 protein: CATSDRDRAESYGYTF
V gene: TRBV2; CDR3 protein: CASRTAFRDNLSNQPQHF
V gene: TRBV18; CDR3 protein: CASSPRTGKETQYF
V gene: TRBV18; CDR3 protein: CASSPQSSGANVLTF
V gene: TRBV10-3; CDR3 protein: CAISESAQGYSEQYF
V gene: TRBV30; CDR3 protein: CAWSSGHAEKLFF
V gene: TRBV19; CDR3 protein: CASSFAGGGTDTQYF
V gene: TRBV7-9; CDR3 protein: CASSLDSVYGYTF
V gene: TRBV29-1; CDR3 protein: CSVGSGTGSGNTIYF
V gene: TRBV4-3; CDR3 protein: CASSQIGDFNYGYTF
V gene: TRBV28; CDR3 protein: CASSSLEKLFF
V gene: TRBV11-3; CDR3 protein: CASSSRTSGGAETQYF
V gene: TRBV10-2; CDR3 protein: CASSELDRGNTEAFF
V gene: TRBV9; CDR3 protein: CASSVVSGGLTEAFF
V gene: TRBV9; CDR3 protein: CASSPPGWGQIINEQFF
V gene: TRBV10-3; CDR3 protein: CATWGGHSTDTQYF
V gene: TRBV20-1; CDR3 protein: CSASSPLNTEAFF
V gene: TRBV7-2; CDR3 protein: CASSLAGQYTGLNTIYF
V gene: TRBV6-5; CDR3 protein: CASSYPGVDGYTF
V gene: TRBV6-5; CDR3 protein: CASSKGTVNSPLHF
V gene: TRBV30; CDR3 protein: CAWTPGPEVNYGYTF
V gene: TRBV27; CDR3 protein: CASSITSGGSYNEQFF
V gene: TRBV24-1; CDR3 protein: CATEGAGRTGELFF
V gene: TRBV6-5; CDR3 protein: CASSYRGGYEQYF
V gene: TRBV10-3; CDR3 protein: CATQVQADEKLFF
V gene: TRBV5-6; CDR3 protein: CASSFGGHRYSGNTIYF
V gene: TRBV11-2; CDR3 protein: CASSSGLAGGGETQYF
V gene: TRBV5-4; CDR3 protein: CASSKRTSGGQETQYF
V gene: TRBV6-5; CDR3 protein: CASRQGATSLTQYF
V gene: TRBV5-4; CDR3 protein: CASSLVGASGGYTF
V gene: TRBV5-1; CDR3 protein: CASSLAPGTGAYEQYF
V gene: TRBV5-4; CDR3 protein: CASSWGGVVSTDTQYF
V gene: TRBV2; CDR3 protein: CASSVRQGSGNGYTF
V gene: TRBV29-1; CDR3 protein: CSVQPGAGYGYTF
V gene: TRBV19; CDR3 protein: CASSIIGAGAAYEQYF